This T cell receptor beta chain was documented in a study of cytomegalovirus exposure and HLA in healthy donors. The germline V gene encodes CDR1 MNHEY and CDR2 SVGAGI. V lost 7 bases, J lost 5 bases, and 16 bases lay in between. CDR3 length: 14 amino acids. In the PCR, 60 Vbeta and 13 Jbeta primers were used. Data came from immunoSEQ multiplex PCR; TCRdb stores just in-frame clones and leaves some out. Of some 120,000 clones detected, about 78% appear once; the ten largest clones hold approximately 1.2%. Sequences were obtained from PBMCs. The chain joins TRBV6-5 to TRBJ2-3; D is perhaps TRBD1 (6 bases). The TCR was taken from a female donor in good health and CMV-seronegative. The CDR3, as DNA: TGTGCCAGCACCCCCAACAGGGTTTTAGATACGCAGTATTTT. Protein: CASTPNRVLDTQYF.